This TCR beta chain was obtained from a study of blood T cell repertoires in COVID-19. Study as a whole: Some COVID-19 samples were acute and others convalescent; all came from the United States, Italy and Spain. PBMCs, B-cell-depleted T cells, or T cells were the source of the cDNA or gDNA that made up the material.

Patients of the Seattle cohort, enrolled during active infection, were followed longitudinally. V dropped 4 bases and J dropped 3; count of bases not matched to a gene: 7. The CDR3 runs to 15 residues. Per germline, CDR1 SGHNT and CDR2 YYREEE (reference sequence). In the original processing: Amplification from reference gene primers served as the basis for estimated nucleated cell counts. The protocol was immunoSEQ multiplex PCR, while the TCRdb copy is restricted to in-frame clones and leaves out a portion. The DNA gave D and trimming, while V, J and clone size come from that table. The repertoire holds fewer than 300,000 clones, less than 85% seen once, with more than 1.1% in the top ten.

This TCR derives from a human donor with COVID-19, enrolled during active disease. The donor label of this sample is uncertain. The sequenced material came from peripheral blood. This chain links TRBV5-4 with TRBJ2-1, with 7 bases fitting TRBD1. The DNA of the CDR3 is TGTGCCAGCAGCCCGGTTAGGACAGGCTACAATGAGCAGTTCTTC. Translating it yields CASSPVRTGYNEQFF.